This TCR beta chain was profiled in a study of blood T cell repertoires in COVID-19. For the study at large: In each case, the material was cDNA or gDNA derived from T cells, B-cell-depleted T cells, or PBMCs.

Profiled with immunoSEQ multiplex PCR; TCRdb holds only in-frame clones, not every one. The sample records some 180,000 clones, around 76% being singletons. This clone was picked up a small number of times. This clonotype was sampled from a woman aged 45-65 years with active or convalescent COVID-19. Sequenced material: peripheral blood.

The CDR3 here is CASSADREDGYTF. In nucleotides, the CDR3 is TGTGCCAGTAGTGCGGACAGGGAGGATGGCTACACCTTC. The chain joins TRBV19 to TRBJ1-2; the match to TRBD1 covers 8 bases. CDR1 and CDR2 (germline): LNHDA, SQIVND (reference sequence). The CDR3 totals 13 residues. J gave up 6 bases and V 5 bases, and 5 bases lay outside the gene matches.